Listed here are 24 T cell receptor beta chains from one sample, sequenced in a study of T cell repertoires in cytomegalovirus infection. No antigen is known for these receptors. TCRdb recomputed calls from the reads with MiXCR, one row per CDR3 protein. Among 450,000 to 650,000 distinct CDR3 sequences listed, almost 40% were seen once. Sequences were derived from cultured PBMCs, sampled from culture after CMV antigen stimulation. The receptor set was obtained from a human donor in good health (CMV status not recorded). Some clones in this sample may be carry-over from other donors' samples.

Only a few counts were recorded for this clonotype. The rearrangement joins TRBV7-8 to TRBJ1-5, with D uncertain. The ends were cut back, 1 base at V and 0 bases at J, with 10 bases in the middle. The CDR3 runs 16 residues. Germline assignment: CDR1 SGHVS and CDR2 FQNEAQ. CDR3 loop: CASSLEAVYSNQPQHF. Written as DNA, the CDR3 is TGTGCCAGCAGCTTAGAGGCAGTGTATAGCAATCAGCCCCAGCATTTT.

The chain employs TRBV14 and TRBJ2-1; 9 nucleotides align to TRBD1. Germline loops: CDR1 SGHDN, CDR2 FVKESK. CDR3 size: 16 residues. J lost 7 bases, V lost 0 bases, and 7 bases had no gene match. This CDR3 reads CASSQDTGQGANEQFF. The CDR3 nucleotides read TGTGCCAGCAGCCAAGATACGGGACAGGGAGCGAATGAGCAGTTCTTC.

Only a few counts were recorded for this clonotype. The chain is built from TRBV20-1 and TRBJ1-1; possible D gene TRBD1, 6 bases. Germline V CDR1 and CDR2: DFQATT, SNEGSKA (reference sequence). The CDR3 spans 12 residues. Trimming pared 6 bases from V and 1 base from J, leaving 9 bases between. This chain's CDR3 is CSASDRNTEAFF. CDR3 DNA: TGCAGTGCCTCGGACAGGAACACTGAAGCTTTCTTT.

V is TRBV7-7 and J is TRBJ2-5; D is perhaps TRBD1 or TRBD2 (6 bases each). Between the trimmed V and J ends, which lost 1 base and 1 base, there was a span of 13 bases. Looked up from germline, CDR1 is SSHAT and CDR2 is FNYEAQ (reference sequence). The CDR3 runs 16 residues. The CDR3 coding sequence is TGTGCCAGCAGCTTAGGGGGGGCCCGCCTCCAAGAGACCCAGTACTTC. It encodes CASSLGGARLQETQYF.

This clonotype has at least ten counts. The J gene is TRBJ2-3, the V gene TRBV7-2; 10 nucleotides agree with TRBD2. V was clipped by 5 bases and J by 14 bases; unmatched bases: 13. The length of the CDR3 is 14 residues. Germline loops: CDR1 SGHTA, CDR2 FQGNSA. The CDR3 DNA reads TGTGCCAGCAGCCTTGCTAGCGGGGGCCCGAAGGGGTATTTT. This encodes CASSLASGGPKGYF. Combining the CDR3 with reference TRBV7-2 and TRBJ2-3 gives the whole variable domain GAGVSQSPSNKVTEKGKDVELRCDPISGHTALYWYRQSLGQGLEFLIYFQGNSAPDKSGLPSDRFSAERTGGSVSTLTIQRTQQEDSAVYLCASSLASGGPKGYFGPGTRLTVL.

The genes are TRBV2 and TRBJ1-5; D gene uncertain. Trimming stripped 4 bases from V and 9 bases from J, with 10 bases between. The CDR3 length is 12 residues. CDR1 SNHLY and CDR2 FYNNEI come from the germline V gene. The CDR3 bases are TGTGCCAGCAGTGGGTTTACCCCGCCCCAGCATTTT. Residues: CASSGFTPPQHF.

V is TRBV12-5 and J is TRBJ1-5, with 7 bases fitting TRBD1. The CDR3 covers 15 residues. Germline assignment: CDR1 LGHNT and CDR2 FRNRAP. V shed 5 bases and J 4 bases; nucleotides not matched to a gene: 8. The CDR3 loop is CASGIRQGANQPQHF. In DNA form, the CDR3 reads TGTGCTAGTGGTATACGACAGGGCGCGAATCAGCCCCAGCATTTT.

The chain has TRBV7-2 and TRBJ1-6; D gene ambiguous. Germline values: CDR1 SGHTA, CDR2 FQGNSA. Between the trimmed V and J ends, which lost 0 bases and 9 bases, there was a span of 6 bases. CDR3 length: 13 amino acids. The CDR3 loop is CASSLAVFSPLHF. Written as DNA, the CDR3 is TGTGCCAGCAGCTTAGCCGTATTTTCACCCCTCCACTTT.

V gene TRBV7-2 combines with J gene TRBJ1-2; tentative D call: TRBD1 (5 bases). The CDR3 extends over 14 amino acids. V lost 6 bases and J lost 4, with 15 bases in between. Germline-derived CDR1 and CDR2 are SGHTA and FQGNSA. CDR3 sequence: CASRTPGTIYGYTF. The CDR3 bases are TGTGCCAGCAGAACTCCCGGGACGATCTATGGCTACACCTTC.

This chain connects TRBV20-1 to TRBJ1-1; 7 bases are shared with TRBD1. CDR1 is DFQATT, CDR2 SNEGSKA, per germline (reference sequence). The junction had 6 bases not matched to a gene; V was cut back by 5 bases and J by 0 bases. CDR3 length: 14 residues. CDR3 region: CSAPRQGVNTEAFF. CDR3 bases: TGCAGTGCTCCAAGACAGGGTGTGAACACTGAAGCTTTCTTT.

This chain joins TRBV28 and TRBJ2-1; TRBD2 agrees at 8 bases. Germline trimming cut 7 bases from V and 3 bases from J; bases unmatched to any gene: 8. CDR3 length: 15 residues. CDR1 is MDHEN, CDR2 SYDVKM, per germline. In nucleotides, the CDR3 is TGTGCCAGCACCCCGGGAGGGTCATTCTACAATGAGCAGTTCTTC. Translating it yields CASTPGGSFYNEQFF.

This clonotype has more than one count but fewer than ten. J is TRBJ1-3 and V is TRBV7-1; unclear D gene. TRBV7-1 is recorded as an ORF, its role being uncertain. The CDR3 is 15 amino acids. With 5 bases removed from V and 0 bases from J, the gap between germline ends came to 11 bases. CDR3 amino acids: CASSKRDRSGNTIYF. The CDR3 coding sequence is TGTGCCAGCAGCAAAAGGGATCGCTCTGGAAACACCATATATTTT.

The chain uses TRBV28 and TRBJ2-7, with 9 bases that match TRBD1. This CDR3 is 14 amino acids long. Germline V gene sequence: CDR1 MDHEN, CDR2 SYDVKM. V shed 6 bases and J 7 bases; nucleotides not matched to a gene: 10. The CDR3 sequence: CASSLGTGIREQYF. CDR3 bases: TGTGCCAGCAGCCTAGGGACAGGGATTCGTGAGCAGTACTTC.

This clonotype was seen a handful of times. The genes are TRBV19 and TRBJ2-1; D may be TRBD2 (6 bases). The V and J ends lost 3 bases and 4 bases respectively, with 7 bases between them. The CDR3 runs 13 residues. Germline-derived CDR1 and CDR2 are LNHDA and SQIVND (reference sequence). CDR3 loop: CASSIGTYNEQFF. The CDR3 coding sequence is TGTGCCAGTAGTATTGGGACTTACAATGAGCAGTTCTTC.

Turning to this clonotype: Sequence at one end of the junction differs from germline and may be a read error. The chain couples TRBV7-2 to TRBJ2-3; 8 bases are a match to TRBD2. This CDR3 contains 15 residues. The germline gives CDR1 SGHTA, CDR2 FQGNSA. The DNA of the CDR3 is TGTGCCAGGAGCATAAGGGTCGGGGGGGCTTATACGCCGTATTTT. It codes for CARSIRVGGAYTPYF.

The chain links TRBV20-1 to TRBJ1-5, with TRBD1 matching 8 bases. Germline V gene sequence: CDR1 DFQATT, CDR2 SNEGSKA (reference sequence). V gave up 4 bases and J gave up 2 bases; unmatched junction bases: 4. The CDR3 totals 14 residues. CDR3 coding DNA: TGCAGTGCTACAGGGGGCTATGGCAATCAGCCCCAGCATTTT. Protein: CSATGGYGNQPQHF.

This clonotype was seen ten or more times. V is TRBV7-6 and J is TRBJ2-3; the match to TRBD1 covers 8 bases. Germline lookup yields CDR1 SGHVS and CDR2 FNYEAQ. After removal of 2 bases from V and 1 base from J, the junction contained 2 bases not matched to a gene. The CDR3 loop spans 15 amino acids. CDR3 sequence: CASSLSDRGTDTQYF. The CDR3, as DNA: TGTGCCAGCAGCTTATCGGACAGGGGCACAGATACGCAGTATTTT.

The chain recombines TRBV7-6 with TRBJ2-1, with D maybe TRBD2 (6 bases). Germline loops: CDR1 SGHVS, CDR2 FNYEAQ. V was trimmed by 5 bases and J by 15 bases, leaving 17 bases between them. The CDR3 spans 12 residues. For the CDR3, the DNA is TGTGCCAGCAGCCTCGCTAGCGCCCAGCTGTTCTTC. Protein product: CASSLASAQLFF.

The sample holds a few counts of this clonotype. The chain recombines TRBV7-2 with TRBJ2-6, with D unresolved. This CDR3 comprises 17 residues. Germline CDR1 is SGHTA and CDR2 is FQGNSA. V was shortened by 8 bases and J by 2 bases, with 19 bases between the two germline ends. The CDR3 sequence: CASERFPRLTGANVLTF. DNA for the CDR3: TGTGCCAGCGAACGGTTCCCAAGGCTCACTGGGGCCAACGTCCTGACTTTC.

The V gene is TRBV7-6, the J gene TRBJ2-5; 14 nucleotides match TRBD2. The CDR3 is 17 amino acids. Unmatched junction bases numbered 6, after V lost 1 base and J lost 5 bases. Germline V gene sequence: CDR1 SGHVS, CDR2 FNYEAQ. The CDR3 DNA sequence: TGTGCCAGCAGCTTAGGACTAGCGGGAGGGGGGGGCGAGACCCAGTACTTC. This gives the protein CASSLGLAGGGGETQYF.

J is TRBJ1-6 and V is TRBV7-2; TRBD1 matches at 8 bases. The length of the CDR3 is 15 residues. Germline V gene data show CDR1 as SGHTA and CDR2 as FQGNSA. With V trimmed by 2 bases and J by 4 bases, 1 base remained unmatched. CDR3 residues: CASSLRTGYNSPLHF. The CDR3 nucleotides are TGTGCCAGCAGCTTAAGGACAGGGTATAATTCACCCCTCCACTTT.

V and J are TRBV7-8 and TRBJ2-5; D is unclear. The CDR3 contains 15 residues. V was pared by 3 bases and J by 7 bases, with 18 bases between. The germline V gene encodes CDR1 SGHVS and CDR2 FQNEAQ. CDR3 sequence: CASSLSVSTTGTQYF. DNA of the CDR3: TGTGCCAGCAGCTTGTCAGTCTCCACGACGGGGACCCAGTACTTC.

The V gene is TRBV11-3, the J gene TRBJ2-1; 10 positions match TRBD1. The V and J ends lost 1 base and 3 bases, in that order; junction bases with no gene match: 15. Germline loops: CDR1 SGHNT, CDR2 YENEEA. The CDR3 extends over 20 amino acids. In DNA form, the CDR3 reads TGTGCCAGCAGCTTAGGGTGGACAGGGGGAACGGGGGCCGACTACAATGAGCAGTTCTTC. Its translation is CASSLGWTGGTGADYNEQFF.

This clonotype was seen a few times. The chain recombines TRBV12-3 or TRBV12-4 with TRBJ1-2; D gene unclear. This CDR3 contains 13 residues. The V and J ends lost 5 bases and 4 bases respectively, with 11 bases between them. The CDR3 DNA reads TGTGCCAGCAGTCCGGGATCCGTCTATGGCTACACCTTC. Translated, it gives CASSPGSVYGYTF.